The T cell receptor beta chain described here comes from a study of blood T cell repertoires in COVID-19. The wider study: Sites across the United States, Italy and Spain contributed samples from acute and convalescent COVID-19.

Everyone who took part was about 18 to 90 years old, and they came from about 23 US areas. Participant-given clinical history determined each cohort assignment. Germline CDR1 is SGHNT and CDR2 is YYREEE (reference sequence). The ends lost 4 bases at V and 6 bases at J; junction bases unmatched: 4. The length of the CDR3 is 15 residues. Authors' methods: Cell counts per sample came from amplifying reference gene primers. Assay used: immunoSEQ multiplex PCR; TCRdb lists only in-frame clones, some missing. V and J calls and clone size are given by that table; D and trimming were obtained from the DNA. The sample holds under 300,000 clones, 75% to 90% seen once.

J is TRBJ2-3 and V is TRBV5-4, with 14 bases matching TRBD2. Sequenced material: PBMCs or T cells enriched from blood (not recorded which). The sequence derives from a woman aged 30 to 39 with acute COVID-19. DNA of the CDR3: TGTGCCAGCAGCCGACTAGCGGGAGGGTCGGATACGCAGTATTTT. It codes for CASSRLAGGSDTQYF.